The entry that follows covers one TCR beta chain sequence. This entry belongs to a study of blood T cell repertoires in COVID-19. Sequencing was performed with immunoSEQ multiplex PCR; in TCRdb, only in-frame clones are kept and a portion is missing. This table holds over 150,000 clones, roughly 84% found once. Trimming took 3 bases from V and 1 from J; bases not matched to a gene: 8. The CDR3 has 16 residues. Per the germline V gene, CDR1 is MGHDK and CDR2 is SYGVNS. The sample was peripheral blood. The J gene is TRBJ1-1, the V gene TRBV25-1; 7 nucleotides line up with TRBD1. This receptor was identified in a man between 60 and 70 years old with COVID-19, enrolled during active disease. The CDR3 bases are TGTGCCAGCAGTGAGTATAGGGGGCTACAGAACACTGAAGCTTTCTTT. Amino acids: CASSEYRGLQNTEAFF.